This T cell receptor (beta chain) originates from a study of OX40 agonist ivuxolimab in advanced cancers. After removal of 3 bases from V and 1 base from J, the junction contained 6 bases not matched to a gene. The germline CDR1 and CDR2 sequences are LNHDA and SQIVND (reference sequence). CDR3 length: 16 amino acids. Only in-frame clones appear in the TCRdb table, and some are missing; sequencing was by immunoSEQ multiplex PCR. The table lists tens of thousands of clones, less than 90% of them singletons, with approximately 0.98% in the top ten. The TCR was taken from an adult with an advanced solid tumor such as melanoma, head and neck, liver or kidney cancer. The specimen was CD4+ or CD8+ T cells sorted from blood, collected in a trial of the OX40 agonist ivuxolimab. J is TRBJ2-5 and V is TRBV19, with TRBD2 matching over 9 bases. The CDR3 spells CASSIRSSGAQETQYF. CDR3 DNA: TGTGCCAGTAGTATTAGATCTAGCGGGGCCCAAGAGACCCAGTACTTC.